These 26 T cell receptor beta chains were sequenced from one sample in a study of cytomegalovirus exposure and HLA in healthy donors. The PCR used 60 Vbeta and 13 Jbeta primers. Sequenced by immunoSEQ multiplex PCR; TCRdb stores in-frame clones only, minus some. This sample carries more than 130,000 clones, about three quarters of them seen once, and the ten largest clones take roughly an eighth. Sequenced: PBMCs. These receptors were obtained from a human donor in good health.

The chain employs TRBV6-1 and TRBJ1-3; D may be TRBD1 (5 bases). Germline assignment: CDR1 MNHNS and CDR2 SASEGT. The CDR3 totals 17 residues. V lost 1 base and J 8 bases, leaving 21 bases between the germline ends. CDR3 loop: CASSEGMVWRGLDTIYF. CDR3 DNA: TGTGCCAGCAGTGAAGGCATGGTATGGAGGGGATTAGACACCATATATTTT.

This clone was detected only once. A read error may produce the germline difference seen at one junction end. V is TRBV15 and J is TRBJ2-1, with D unresolved. The CDR3 runs to 14 residues. Per the germline V gene, CDR1 is LNHNV and CDR2 is YYDKDF (reference sequence). The CDR3 nucleotides read TGTGCCACCAGCAGAGATTTGCAGTACAGTGAGCAGTTCTTC. Translating it yields CATSRDLQYSEQFF.

V gene TRBV11-3 combines with J gene TRBJ2-1; D ambiguous. Germline CDR1 is SGHNT and CDR2 is YENEEA. The V end was cut by 1 base, the J end by 10 bases, with 5 bases between. The CDR3 loop spans 11 amino acids. The CDR3 nucleotides read TGTGCCAGCAGCTTAGGGCCGGAGCAGTTCTTC. Its protein is CASSLGPEQFF.

The chain combines TRBV19 with TRBJ1-1; D is unresolved. In germline, CDR1 is LNHDA, CDR2 SQIVND (reference sequence). V was pared by 5 bases and J by 3 bases, with 13 bases between. The CDR3 runs to 14 residues. CDR3 residues: CASSWPQADTEAFF. The CDR3 nucleotides read TGTGCCAGTAGTTGGCCCCAAGCGGACACTGAAGCTTTCTTT.

The V and J genes are TRBV7-2 and TRBJ2-1; 7 bases fit TRBD2. CDR1 and CDR2 from the germline V gene are SGHTA and FQGNSA. V lost 4 bases and J lost 6; bases outside the gene matches: 15. The CDR3 length is 17 residues. CDR3 sequence (DNA): TGTGCCAGCAGCTCCGGGGTTGGGGGAGGGAGATTCAATGAGCAGTTCTTC. Amino acids: CASSSGVGGGRFNEQFF.

The chain joins TRBV2 to TRBJ2-7; 9 positions agree with TRBD1. The CDR3 contains 13 residues. Germline lookup yields CDR1 SNHLY and CDR2 FYNNEI. The J segment lost 4 bases and the V segment lost 5 bases, leaving 3 bases of the junction unmatched. The CDR3, as DNA: TGTGCCAGCAGTTCCGGGACAGGGTACGAGCAGTACTTC. This codes for CASSSGTGYEQYF.

This chain joins TRBV28 and TRBJ1-6; tentative D call: TRBD1 (5 bases). The CDR3 covers 13 residues. V gave up 7 bases and J gave up 10 bases, with 14 bases separating them. Germline V gives CDR1 MDHEN, CDR2 SYDVKM. The CDR3: CASKWQGNSPLHF. The CDR3 DNA is TGTGCCAGCAAGTGGCAGGGAAACTCACCCCTCCACTTT.

V is TRBV10-3 and J is TRBJ2-1; 12 positions agree with TRBD2. Germline lookup yields CDR1 ENHRY and CDR2 SYGVKD. This CDR3 region has 16 residues. The V segment lost 0 bases and the J segment 8 bases; nucleotides outside the gene matches: 5. CDR3 nucleotide sequence: TGTGCCATCAGTGAGTCGACTAGCGGGGGAGTCGATGAGCAGTTCTTC. Protein product: CAISESTSGGVDEQFF.

The genes are TRBV19 and TRBJ2-1; TRBD2 aligns across 14 bases. The CDR3 loop spans 15 amino acids. CDR1 is LNHDA, CDR2 SQIVND, per germline (reference sequence). The V gene end was trimmed by 5 bases and the J gene end by 10 bases; junction bases not matched to a gene: 7. The CDR3 here is CASSPTSGRGREQFF. The CDR3 DNA is TGTGCCAGTAGTCCGACTAGCGGGAGGGGGAGAGAGCAGTTCTTC.

The V call is TRBV7-8, the J call TRBJ2-1; 11 nucleotides align to TRBD2. Trimming removed 4 bases from V and 10 bases from J; junction bases left unmatched: 12. The CDR3 covers 16 residues. CDR1 is SGHVS, CDR2 FQNEAQ, per germline. The CDR3 nucleotides are TGTGCCAGCAGCTCATATTGGGTAGCGGGGGGGAGAGAGCAGTTCTTC. Protein sequence: CASSSYWVAGGREQFF.

This clone was found a few times. V usage is TRBV11-3 and J usage is TRBJ2-7; 11 bases align to TRBD2. CDR1 and CDR2 from the germline V gene are SGHNT and YENEEA. The J segment lost 8 bases and the V segment lost 4 bases, leaving 13 bases of the junction unmatched. The CDR3 covers 16 residues. The DNA for the CDR3 is TGTGCCAGCAGCTCTAACCTATTGGGGACTAGCGGCAAGCAGTACTTC. It encodes CASSSNLLGTSGKQYF.

This clone has just a few counts. This chain uses TRBV4-1 with TRBJ2-2; D uncertain. The germline V gene encodes CDR1 MGHRA and CDR2 YSYEKL. Trimming stripped 6 bases from V and 3 bases from J, with 11 bases between. The CDR3 covers 14 residues. In DNA form, the CDR3 reads TGCGCCAGCAGTCCCCCGGTAGACACCGGGGAGCTGTTTTTT. Its protein is CASSPPVDTGELFF.

This chain joins TRBV28 and TRBJ1-2, with 12 bases identical to TRBD1. This CDR3 region has 15 residues. CDR1 and CDR2 from the germline V gene are MDHEN and SYDVKM. The J segment lost 8 bases and the V segment lost 2 bases, leaving 6 bases of the junction unmatched. The CDR3 loop reads CASSLAGTGGDGYTF. The DNA of the CDR3 is TGTGCCAGCAGTTTAGCAGGGACAGGGGGCGACGGCTACACCTTC.

The chain is built from TRBV13 and TRBJ2-7, with TRBD2 as a possible D gene (5 bases). The CDR3 loop spans 13 amino acids. The germline V gene has CDR1 PRHDT and CDR2 FYEKMQ (reference sequence). With 1 base removed from V and 7 bases from J, the gap between germline ends came to 11 bases. CDR3 sequence (DNA): TGTGCCAGCAGCTTAGATACTTCGGGGGAGCAGTACTTC. Translated: CASSLDTSGEQYF.

V and J are TRBV9 and TRBJ2-7, with D unclear. The CDR3 has 15 amino acids. Germline V gene lookup returns CDR1 SGDLS and CDR2 YYNGEE. V lost 0 bases, J lost 0 bases, and 10 bases lay in between. Here the CDR3 DNA reads TGTGCCAGCAGCGTAGGACGACTGGGCTCCTACGAGCAGTACTTC. Translated: CASSVGRLGSYEQYF.

CDR3 nucleotides: TGTGCCAGCAGTGAATTGACGGCTGAAGGGGCCCAGTACTTC. It encodes CASSELTAEGAQYF. The rearrangement joins TRBV6-1 to TRBJ2-5; a weak D match, TRBD1 (5 bases). The CDR3 loop spans 14 amino acids. V shed 2 bases and J shed 9 bases, with 16 bases lying between them. Germline CDR1 and CDR2: MNHNS and SASEGT.

With regard to this clone: Compared with germline, one end of the junction differs, possibly owing to a read error. CDR3 bases: TGTTCCAGCAGCTTAGGTACAGGGGGATACGAGCAGTACTTC. This codes for CSSSLGTGGYEQYF. This chain connects TRBV7-9 to TRBJ2-7, with 8 bases that match TRBD1. Per germline, CDR1 SEHNR and CDR2 FQNEAQ (reference sequence). The CDR3 sequence is 14 residues long.

The chain carries TRBV28 and TRBJ2-3; perhaps TRBD2 as D (5 bases). V was cut by 3 bases and J by 3 bases, with 13 bases left in between. The CDR3 runs to 15 residues. From germline, CDR1 is MDHEN and CDR2 SYDVKM. CDR3 nucleotides: TGTGCCAGCAGTTTTGTCGGGATAAGGACAGATACGCAGTATTTT. Amino acids: CASSFVGIRTDTQYF.

The chain carries TRBV11-3 and TRBJ2-4; 9 bases fit TRBD2. This CDR3 comprises 14 residues. The germline gives CDR1 SGHNT, CDR2 YENEEA. Trimming removed 6 bases from V and 5 bases from J; junction bases left unmatched: 5. The DNA of the CDR3 is TGTGCCAGCAGATTGGGACTAGCAGAAAACATTCAGTACTTC. Protein product: CASRLGLAENIQYF.

The CDR3 nucleotides are TGTGCCAGCAGCTTCGGAGAGACCCAGTACTTC. Protein product: CASSFGETQYF. The rearrangement joins TRBV7-2 to TRBJ2-5; D gene unclear. This CDR3 spans 11 amino acids. Germline V gives CDR1 SGHTA, CDR2 FQGNSA. V shed 3 bases and J shed 4 bases, with 3 bases lying between them.

The V and J genes are TRBV15 and TRBJ1-5; possible D gene TRBD1, 5 bases. The CDR3 extends over 15 amino acids. Germline assignment: CDR1 LNHNV and CDR2 YYDKDF (reference sequence). The V end lost 0 bases, the J end lost 3 bases, and 9 bases lay between the germline ends. CDR3 in amino acids: CATSRDRGYNQPQHF. CDR3 DNA: TGTGCCACCAGCAGAGATCGGGGGTACAATCAGCCCCAGCATTTT.

This chain uses TRBV20-1 with TRBJ2-3, with D unclear. V gave up 6 bases and J gave up 1 base, with 5 bases separating them. Germline values: CDR1 DFQATT, CDR2 SNEGSKA (reference sequence). The CDR3 loop spans 11 amino acids. CDR3 residues: CSASGTDTQYF. The CDR3, as DNA: TGCAGTGCGTCAGGCACAGATACGCAGTATTTT.

The chain employs TRBV27 and TRBJ1-5; TRBD1 is a possible D gene (6 bases). Germline loops: CDR1 MNHEY, CDR2 SMNVEV (reference sequence). The CDR3 totals 13 residues. V lost 5 bases, J lost 4 bases, and 9 bases lay in between. The chain's CDR3 is CASSPQGNQPQHF. CDR3 DNA: TGTGCCAGCAGTCCTCAGGGGAATCAGCCCCAGCATTTT.

The chain uses TRBV7-9 and TRBJ2-5; a weak D match, TRBD1 (5 bases). Germline V gives CDR1 SEHNR, CDR2 FQNEAQ (reference sequence). This CDR3 spans 16 amino acids. The germline V and J ends were trimmed by 0 bases and 5 bases, with 16 bases remaining between them. The CDR3 spells CASSLAPGRVRETQYF. The DNA of the CDR3 is TGTGCCAGCAGCTTAGCTCCTGGCAGGGTCCGTGAGACCCAGTACTTC.

The chain carries TRBV7-9 and TRBJ1-2; D uncertain. Germline CDR1 is SEHNR and CDR2 is FQNEAQ (reference sequence). CDR3 length equals 15 residues. V was clipped by 0 bases and J by 8 bases, with 16 bases between them. CDR3 sequence (DNA): TGTGCCAGCAGCTTAGCTAACAGACGCTCCTGCGGCTACACCTTC. Amino acids: CASSLANRRSCGYTF. The full variable domain, its missing parts supplied by reference TRBV7-9 and TRBJ1-2, is DTGVSQNPRHKITKRGQNVTFRCDPISEHNRLYWYRQTLGQGPEFLTYFQNEAQLEKSRLLSDRFSAERPKGSFSTLEIQRTEQGDSAMYLCASSLANRRSCGYTFGSGTRLTVV.

The chain employs TRBV2 and TRBJ1-3; 7 bases fit TRBD1. V lost 5 bases, J lost 3 bases, and 7 bases stayed unmatched. From germline, CDR1 is SNHLY and CDR2 FYNNEI. This CDR3 comprises 15 residues. The CDR3 sequence: CASSPDRVIGNTIYF. In nucleotides, the CDR3 is TGTGCCAGCAGTCCAGACAGGGTAATTGGAAACACCATATATTTT.